This T cell receptor beta chain emerged from a study of shared clonotypes between healthy human individuals. Study overall: Donors, aged 18 to 49, were a couple of women and three men.

Profiling relied on immunoSEQ multiplex PCR, and the TCRdb table lists in-frame clones only, not all of them. The sample records about 380,000 clones, 90% to 98% being singletons. Germline trimming cut 4 bases from V and 6 bases from J; bases unmatched to any gene: 9. This CDR3 is 16 amino acids long. Study donors comprised healthy, HIV-negative adults devoid of recent acute infection or vaccination. The material sequenced was memory CD8+ T cells sorted from blood. Subset defined: CD45RO+ cells pooled with CCR7-negative TemRA cells. The sequence derives from a man aged 25-40 years in good health. The chain combines TRBV23-1 with TRBJ2-7, with TRBD2 identical over 13 bases. TRBV23-1 is an ORF, with its function uncertain. The CDR3 sequence: CASSPRTSGSQGEQYF. DNA of the CDR3: TGCGCCAGCAGTCCCCGGACTAGCGGGAGTCAGGGCGAGCAGTACTTC.